A single sample is the source of the 16 T cell receptor beta chains below, sequenced in a study of T cells in Graves' hyperthyroidism and ophthalmopathy. TCR beta CDR3 regions were amplified from RNA transcripts. First-round RT-PCR with HTBI primers amplified the TCR CDR3 region. TCRdb itself ran the multiplex PCR reads through MiXCR, one entry per CDR3 protein. Of over 700,000 distinct CDR3 sequences listed, over 15% are singletons. Sequencing used blood. The receptors were gathered from a woman aged 45-65 years with Graves' hyperthyroidism that later progressed to Graves' ophthalmopathy.

The rearrangement joins TRBV7-2 to TRBJ1-5; 7 nucleotides align to TRBD1. The CDR3 covers 13 residues. Germline trimming cut 5 bases from V and 6 bases from J; bases unmatched to any gene: 4. Germline loops: CDR1 SGHTA, CDR2 FQGNSA. CDR3 bases: TGTGCCAGCAGCGATTACAGGGGTCAGCCCCAGCATTTT. Its protein is CASSDYRGQPQHF.

In its sample, this clonotype was seen many times. The chain employs TRBV5-6 and TRBJ2-1; 9 bases align to TRBD2. Germline CDR1 SGHDT, CDR2 YYEEEE. This CDR3 has 15 residues. Unmatched junction bases numbered 3, after V lost 1 base and J lost 4 bases. CDR3 loop: CASSLPSGAYNEQFF. In DNA, the CDR3 is TGTGCCAGCAGCTTGCCTAGCGGGGCTTACAATGAGCAGTTCTTC.

This sequence joins TRBV6-2 or TRBV6-3 and TRBJ2-5, with D maybe TRBD1 (6 bases). V shed 6 bases and J shed 4 bases, with 24 bases lying between them. The CDR3 covers 17 residues. Per germline, CDR1 MNHEY and CDR2 SVGEGT. The CDR3 DNA follows: TGTGCCAGCAGGGTGCCGGATAAAACAGGGTTTGGAGAGACCCAGTACTTC. Translation: CASRVPDKTGFGETQYF.

About this clonotype itself: Compared with germline, one end of the junction differs, possibly owing to a read error. V usage is TRBV11-3 and J usage is TRBJ2-4; D possibly matches TRBD1 or TRBD2 (5 bases each). CDR1 is SGHNT and CDR2 is YENEEA in the germline V gene. The CDR3 length is 18 residues. The CDR3, as DNA: TGCGCCAGCAGCCAAGCCGATGGGGGATGGATCGACAAAAACATTCAGTACTTC. Its protein is CASSQADGGWIDKNIQYF.

The CDR3: CASRRDRGVGYGYTF. CDR3 DNA: TGTGCCAGCAGGAGGGACAGAGGGGTCGGCTATGGCTACACCTTC. The V call is TRBV6-2 or TRBV6-3, the J call TRBJ1-2, with 7 bases fitting TRBD1. The J segment lost 4 bases and the V segment lost 6 bases, leaving 11 bases of the junction unmatched. The CDR3 loop spans 15 amino acids. Germline V gene lookup returns CDR1 MNHEY and CDR2 SVGEGT.

Written as DNA, the CDR3 is TGTGCCAGCAGCTTATGGGGACGGGGCGGGGAGCTGTTTTTT. This translates into CASSLWGRGGELFF. The V call is TRBV11-2, the J call TRBJ2-2; D may correspond to TRBD1 or TRBD2 (5 bases each). From germline, CDR1 is SGHAT and CDR2 FQNNGV. This CDR3 is built from 14 residues. Trimming shortened V by 2 bases and J by 7 bases, and 11 bases separated the two germline ends.

This clonotype was counted many times. The chain links TRBV29-1 to TRBJ2-7, with 7 bases matching TRBD1. The CDR3 is 14 residues long. Germline V lookup: CDR1 SQVTM, CDR2 ANQGSEA. V was pared by 4 bases and J by 4 bases, with 10 bases of the junction left unmatched. The CDR3 bases are TGCAGCGTTGCCCCTCCGGACAGGCCGTACGAGCAGTACTTC. Translating gives CSVAPPDRPYEQYF.

Comments on this clonotype: One junction end does not reproduce the germline sequence, and a read error may be involved. The J gene is TRBJ1-1, the V gene TRBV6-1, with 8 bases fitting TRBD1. Germline CDR1 is MNHNS and CDR2 is SASEGT. The CDR3 spans 13 residues. The CDR3 region is CASNPGQGFEASF. For the CDR3, the DNA is TGTGCCAGCAACCCAGGACAGGGCTTTGAAGCTTCCTTT.

This clonotype showed up many times. The CDR3 bases are TGTGCCAGCAGCTTAGGGACGAATCCTTACGAGCAGTACTTC. It codes for CASSLGTNPYEQYF. This chain joins TRBV13 and TRBJ2-7; D is undetermined. V was clipped by 0 bases and J by 4 bases, with 10 bases between them. The CDR3 totals 14 residues. Germline CDR1 is PRHDT and CDR2 is FYEKMQ (reference sequence).

The chain carries TRBV7-3 and TRBJ2-3; D ambiguous. Germline V lookup: CDR1 SGHTA, CDR2 FQGTGA. V was shortened by 5 bases and J by 9 bases, with 15 bases between the two germline ends. The CDR3 loop spans 13 amino acids. The CDR3 sequence is CASSPNVPGTQYF. The CDR3 nucleotides are TGTGCCAGCAGCCCCAATGTGCCGGGCACGCAGTATTTT.

V gene TRBV4-1 combines with J gene TRBJ2-1, with D perhaps given as TRBD1 or TRBD2 (7 bases each). Germline V gene lookup returns CDR1 MGHRA and CDR2 YSYEKL. V was cut by 2 bases and J by 0 bases, with 14 bases left in between. The CDR3 contains 17 residues. The CDR3 reads CASSQLTGEGSYNEQFF. The CDR3 DNA is TGCGCCAGCAGCCAACTTACAGGGGAGGGCTCCTACAATGAGCAGTTCTTC.

The gene calls are TRBV12-3 or TRBV12-4 and TRBJ1-2; 7 nucleotides match TRBD1. CDR3 length: 15 residues. V shed 5 bases, J shed 7 bases, and the junction held 13 bases outside the gene matches. CDR3 loop: CASSRPGQDWGGYTF. CDR3 DNA sequence: TGTGCCAGCAGTCGGCCTGGACAGGACTGGGGTGGCTACACCTTC.

In its sample, this clonotype was seen many times. The chain carries TRBV19 and TRBJ2-3; the D gene is possibly TRBD1 (6 bases). The V and J ends lost 5 bases and 5 bases respectively, with 17 bases between them. CDR3 length: 15 amino acids. Germline V lookup: CDR1 LNHDA, CDR2 SQIVND (reference sequence). The CDR3 loop is CASSPDRLREDTQYF. CDR3 sequence (DNA): TGTGCCAGTAGTCCGGACAGACTCAGGGAAGATACGCAGTATTTT.

The V and J genes are TRBV6-1 and TRBJ1-1; TRBD1 matches at 8 bases. The CDR3 is 17 amino acids. J lost 0 bases, V lost 6 bases, and 12 bases had no gene match. Germline lookup yields CDR1 MNHNS and CDR2 SASEGT. This chain's CDR3 is CASSQGGRGRVNTEAFF. DNA of the CDR3: TGTGCCAGCAGCCAAGGGGGCAGGGGGCGTGTGAACACTGAAGCTTTCTTT.

This clonotype showed up just a few times. This chain links TRBV11-2 with TRBJ2-1; 8 nucleotides align to TRBD1. CDR3 length equals 14 residues. Trimming cost V 2 bases and J 7 bases; bases outside gene matches: 4. Germline CDR1 is SGHAT and CDR2 is FQNNGV. CDR3 bases: TGTGCCAGCAGCTTACAGGGGGCAGGTAATGAGCAGTTCTTC. Encoded protein: CASSLQGAGNEQFF.

This clonotype was counted only a few times. The chain joins TRBV20-1 to TRBJ2-3; 8 positions match TRBD2. Germline V gene lookup returns CDR1 DFQATT and CDR2 SNEGSKA (reference sequence). This CDR3 contains 16 residues. V was pared by 0 bases and J by 2 bases, with 7 bases of the junction left unmatched. CDR3 amino acids: CSARDHSRGVTDTQYF. Written as DNA, the CDR3 is TGCAGTGCTAGAGACCATTCGCGGGGGGTCACAGATACGCAGTATTTT.